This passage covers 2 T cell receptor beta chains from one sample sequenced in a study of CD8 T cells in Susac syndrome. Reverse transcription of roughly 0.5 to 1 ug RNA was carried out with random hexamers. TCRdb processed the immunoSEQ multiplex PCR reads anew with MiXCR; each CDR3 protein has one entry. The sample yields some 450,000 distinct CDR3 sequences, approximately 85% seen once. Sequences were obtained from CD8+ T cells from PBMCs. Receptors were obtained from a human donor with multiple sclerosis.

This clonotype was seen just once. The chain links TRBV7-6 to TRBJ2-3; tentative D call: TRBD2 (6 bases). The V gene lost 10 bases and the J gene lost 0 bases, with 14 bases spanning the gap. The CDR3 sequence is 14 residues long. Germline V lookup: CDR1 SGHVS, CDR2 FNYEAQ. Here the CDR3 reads CATGSAGSTDTQYF. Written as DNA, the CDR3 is TGTGCCACCGGTTCGGCGGGGAGCACAGATACGCAGTATTTT.

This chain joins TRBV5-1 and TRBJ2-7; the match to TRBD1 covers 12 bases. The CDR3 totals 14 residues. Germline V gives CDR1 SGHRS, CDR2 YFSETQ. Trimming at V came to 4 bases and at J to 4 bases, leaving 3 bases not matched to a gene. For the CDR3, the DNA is TGCGCCAGCAGCAAGGGACAGGGGGCTTACGAGCAGTACTTC. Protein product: CASSKGQGAYEQYF. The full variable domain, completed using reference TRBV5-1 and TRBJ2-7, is KAGVTQTPRYLIKTRGQQVTLSCSPISGHRSVSWYQQTPGQGLQFLFEYFSETQRNKGNFPGRFSGRQFSNSRSEMNVSTLELGDSALYLCASSKGQGAYEQYFGPGTRLTVT.